This passage covers 26 T cell receptor beta chains from one sample sequenced in a study of PD-1 blockade in classical Hodgkin lymphoma. Assay: immunoSEQ multiplex PCR; the TCRdb copy retains only in-frame clones and omits some. The data hold 6,400 or so clones, with 80% observed a single time. Every one of the patients relapsed after autologous stem cell transplantation (brentuximab vedotin exposure was variable). Starting with thawed PBMCs, CD4+ T cells were purified by magnetic negative selection. The source was CD4+ T cells from blood, collected at baseline. All receptors derive from a human donor with classical Hodgkin lymphoma.

The rearrangement links TRBV11-3 to TRBJ1-5; unclear D gene. V lost 1 base, J lost 1 base, and 20 bases lay in between. The CDR3 spans 19 residues. Germline V gene lookup returns CDR1 SGHNT and CDR2 YENEEA. The CDR3 loop is CASSLGGGETSASNQPQHF. CDR3 coding DNA: TGTGCCAGCAGCTTAGGGGGTGGAGAGACCTCGGCGAGCAATCAGCCCCAGCATTTT.

V is TRBV11-3 and J is TRBJ2-3, with 9 bases lining up with TRBD2. The CDR3 contains 14 residues. The germline V gene encodes CDR1 SGHNT and CDR2 YENEEA. Trimming cost V 5 bases and J 3 bases; bases outside gene matches: 3. CDR3 residues: CASSLTSGTDTQYF. Written as DNA, the CDR3 is TGTGCCAGCAGCCTAACTAGCGGGACAGATACGCAGTATTTT.

This clone has only one observation. Compared with germline, one end of the junction differs, possibly owing to a read error. The chain joins TRBV7-7 to TRBJ2-1, with 13 positions matching TRBD2. Looked up from germline, CDR1 is SSHAT and CDR2 is FNYEAQ (reference sequence). CDR3 length: 18 amino acids. The CDR3 reads CASSLGLAGPGGANEQFF. The CDR3 nucleotides read TGTGCTAGCAGCTTGGGACTAGCGGGACCTGGGGGGGCCAATGAGCAGTTCTTC.

V and J are TRBV5-6 and TRBJ1-3; possible D gene TRBD1, 6 bases. V dropped 4 bases and J dropped 2 bases, with 13 bases sitting between them. The CDR3 runs 15 residues. CDR1 and CDR2 (germline): SGHDT, YYEEEE. The CDR3 spells CASSKYTGTGNTIYF. CDR3 in DNA: TGTGCCAGCAGCAAGTACACAGGGACTGGAAACACCATATATTTT.

The rearrangement links TRBV2 to TRBJ2-7; D is undetermined. The CDR3 is 15 residues long. The V gene's germline CDR1 is SNHLY and CDR2 FYNNEI. With 3 bases removed from V and 1 base from J, the gap between germline ends came to 13 bases. The DNA for the CDR3 is TGTGCCAGCAGTGAGTATGTGACCCAATCCTACGAGCAGTACGTC. Translated: CASSEYVTQSYEQYV.

This clone has only a few counts. The J gene is TRBJ1-2, the V gene TRBV2; TRBD1 aligns across 8 bases. The CDR3 extends over 12 amino acids. V shed 4 bases and J 8 bases; nucleotides not matched to a gene: 3. CDR1 is SNHLY and CDR2 is FYNNEI in the germline V gene. The CDR3: CASSGTGSGYTF. The CDR3 bases are TGTGCCAGCAGTGGGACAGGGAGCGGCTACACCTTC.

The table lists this clone with a count of one. The chain carries TRBV7-9 and TRBJ2-2; 11 nucleotides agree with TRBD2. V gave up 5 bases and J gave up 2 bases; unmatched junction bases: 10. The germline gives CDR1 SEHNR, CDR2 FQNEAQ (reference sequence). The CDR3 is 18 residues long. This CDR3 is CASSEEASGGTNTGELFF. CDR3 nucleotides: TGTGCCAGCAGCGAAGAAGCTAGCGGGGGGACTAACACCGGGGAGCTGTTTTTT.

The J gene is TRBJ2-7, the V gene TRBV5-1, with 11 positions matching TRBD2. The CDR3 covers 14 residues. The trim removed 4 bases at V and 1 base at J, leaving 1 base unmatched. CDR1 and CDR2 from the germline V gene are SGHRS and YFSETQ. The DNA for the CDR3 is TGCGCCAGCAGCCTAGCGGGGGGTTCCTACGAGCAGTACTTC. Its translation is CASSLAGGSYEQYF. Looking up the rest from reference TRBV5-1 and TRBJ2-7 gives the full variable domain: KAGVTQTPRYLIKTRGQQVTLSCSPISGHRSVSWYQQTPGQGLQFLFEYFSETQRNKGNFPGRFSGRQFSNSRSEMNVSTLELGDSALYLCASSLAGGSYEQYFGPGTRLTVT.

This chain joins TRBV4-1 and TRBJ2-7; 9 bases align to TRBD1. There are 17 residues in the CDR3. V shed 1 base, J shed 4 bases, and the junction held 11 bases outside the gene matches. The germline CDR1 and CDR2 sequences are MGHRA and YSYEKL. For the CDR3, the DNA is TGCGCCAGCAGCCAAGCGGACAGGGGTCATTCACGGTACGAGCAGTACTTC. Its translation: CASSQADRGHSRYEQYF.

V gene TRBV14 combines with J gene TRBJ2-3; TRBD2 aligns across 8 bases. Germline trimming cut 3 bases from V and 2 bases from J; bases unmatched to any gene: 13. CDR1 is SGHDN and CDR2 is FVKESK in the germline V gene. This CDR3 is built from 18 residues. Here the CDR3 reads CASSQGVVQRGPTDTQYF. The CDR3, as DNA: TGTGCCAGCAGCCAGGGGGTGGTCCAGCGGGGGCCCACAGATACGCAGTATTTT.

The CDR3 DNA reads TGCGCCAGCAGACAAGACAAGACTGATGAGCAGTTCTTC. It translates to CASRQDKTDEQFF. V and J are TRBV5-1 and TRBJ2-1; no firm D call. Looked up from germline, CDR1 is SGHRS and CDR2 is YFSETQ. Trimming removed 5 bases from V and 8 bases from J, with 14 bases in between. The CDR3 runs 13 residues.

The table lists this clone with a count of one. The chain joins TRBV5-6 to TRBJ2-7, with 7 bases lining up with TRBD2. Trimming cost V 1 base and J 5 bases; bases outside gene matches: 9. CDR1 and CDR2 (germline): SGHDT, YYEEEE. CDR3 length: 15 residues. The CDR3 loop reads CASSLLMGGKDEQYF. The CDR3 bases are TGTGCCAGCAGCTTGTTGATGGGGGGGAAGGACGAGCAGTACTTC.

The chain links TRBV5-1 to TRBJ2-2, with a possible D match to TRBD1 (5 bases). Germline CDR1 is SGHRS and CDR2 is YFSETQ. There are 16 residues in the CDR3. Trimming removed 7 bases from V and 3 bases from J, with 19 bases in between. CDR3 residues: CASSLAGNWDTGELFF. DNA for the CDR3: TGCGCCAGCTCCTTGGCAGGGAATTGGGACACCGGGGAGCTGTTTTTT.

J is TRBJ1-1 and V is TRBV4-1, with a weak D call TRBD1 (5 bases). Trimming stripped 4 bases from V and 5 bases from J, with 8 bases between. CDR3 size: 12 residues. Germline V gene sequence: CDR1 MGHRA, CDR2 YSYEKL. This CDR3 is CASSRPGTEAFF. CDR3 bases: TGCGCCAGCAGCCGCCCAGGGACTGAAGCTTTCTTT.

This sequence joins TRBV6-6 and TRBJ1-1; 9 positions match TRBD1. Germline CDR1 MNHNY, CDR2 SVGAGI (reference sequence). The CDR3 extends over 14 amino acids. V was clipped by 4 bases and J by 2 bases; unmatched bases: 2. CDR3 in amino acids: CASSSTGGNTEAFF. The CDR3 DNA is TGTGCCAGCAGTTCAACAGGGGGCAACACTGAAGCTTTCTTT.

The rearrangement joins TRBV6-5 to TRBJ1-5; no clear D. CDR1 is MNHEY and CDR2 is SVGAGI in the germline V gene. The length of the CDR3 is 15 residues. Trimming removed 7 bases at V and 6 bases at J, with 19 bases between. DNA for the CDR3: TGTGCCAGCACCCTCGACGGGTCTCCGGGTCAGCCCCAGCATTTT. It is translated as CASTLDGSPGQPQHF.

The chain couples TRBV7-9 to TRBJ1-4; D call uncertain. The V end lost 0 bases, the J end lost 5 bases, and 22 bases lay between the germline ends. Germline values: CDR1 SEHNR, CDR2 FQNEAQ (reference sequence). This CDR3 spans 19 amino acids. This CDR3 is CASSLARGFSVTINEKLFF. The CDR3 nucleotides read TGTGCCAGCAGCTTAGCGCGGGGTTTTTCCGTAACAATCAATGAAAAACTGTTTTTT.

This clone was found once. The chain links TRBV4-1 to TRBJ2-1; D possibly corresponds to TRBD2 (5 bases). The CDR3 sequence is 13 residues long. The germline gives CDR1 MGHRA, CDR2 YSYEKL. V was pared by 0 bases and J by 8 bases, with 8 bases between. The CDR3 DNA is TGCGCCAGCAGCCAAGATTTGCGGGATGAGCAGTTCTTC. Residues: CASSQDLRDEQFF.

This clone has more than one count but fewer than ten. This chain links TRBV14 with TRBJ2-2, with 8 bases matching TRBD1. Germline V lookup: CDR1 SGHDN, CDR2 FVKESK. The CDR3 covers 14 residues. V was pared by 8 bases and J by 3 bases, with 5 bases of the junction left unmatched. This CDR3 reads CASQAGGYTGELFF. DNA of the CDR3: TGTGCCAGCCAAGCAGGGGGCTACACCGGGGAGCTGTTTTTT.

DNA of the CDR3: TGTGCCAGCAGCTTGGGGATGATCTCCTACAATGAGCAGTTCTTC. It encodes CASSLGMISYNEQFF. This chain uses TRBV5-8 with TRBJ2-1; D ambiguous. V was clipped by 0 bases and J by 0 bases, with 7 bases between them. The CDR3 is 15 amino acids. Germline-derived CDR1 and CDR2 are SGHTS and YDEGEE.

The J gene is TRBJ2-3, the V gene TRBV30, with a possible D match to TRBD1 (6 bases). CDR1 and CDR2 from the germline V gene are GTSNPN and SVGIG (reference sequence). This CDR3 contains 13 residues. The ends were cut back, 0 bases at V and 6 bases at J, with 10 bases in the middle. This CDR3 is CAWSVQGPDTQYF. CDR3 coding DNA: TGTGCCTGGAGTGTACAGGGACCCGATACGCAGTATTTT.

For the CDR3, the DNA is TGTGCCAGCAGTTCCCAACCCGTGGATACGCAGTATTTT. Its translation is CASSSQPVDTQYF. The chain combines TRBV28 with TRBJ2-3; D is ambiguous. Germline-derived CDR1 and CDR2 are MDHEN and SYDVKM. This CDR3 is built from 13 residues. V was cut by 4 bases and J by 6 bases, with 11 bases left in between.

This chain joins TRBV5-6 and TRBJ2-1; 9 bases align to TRBD2. Germline CDR1 and CDR2: SGHDT and YYEEEE. The CDR3 consists of 16 residues. The trim removed 2 bases at V and 6 bases at J, leaving 9 bases unmatched. CDR3 in amino acids: CASSFFAGGPRNEQFF. CDR3 nucleotides: TGTGCCAGCAGCTTCTTCGCGGGAGGGCCCCGCAATGAGCAGTTCTTC.

The gene calls are TRBV18 and TRBJ2-2; D uncertain. V gave up 5 bases and J gave up 5 bases, with 9 bases separating them. Germline V gene data show CDR1 as KGHSH and CDR2 as LQKENI. The CDR3 has 13 residues. CDR3 coding DNA: TGTGCCAGCTCATCTGAAGGTACCGGGGAGCTGTTTTTT. This encodes CASSSEGTGELFF. The full variable domain, completed using reference TRBV18 and TRBJ2-2, is NAGVMQNPRHLVRRRGQEARLRCSPMKGHSHVYWYRQLPEEGLKFMVYLQKENIIDESGMPKERFSAEFPKEGPSILRIQQVVRGDSAAYFCASSSEGTGELFFGEGSRLTVL.

The J gene is TRBJ2-3, the V gene TRBV30; 8 nucleotides agree with TRBD1. J was trimmed by 7 bases and V by 1 base; bases with no gene match: 7. The CDR3 loop spans 14 amino acids. Germline CDR1 is GTSNPN and CDR2 is SVGIG (reference sequence). CDR3 nucleotide sequence: TGTGCCTGGAGTGACGGGACAGGACGGAATACGCAGTATTTT. This codes for CAWSDGTGRNTQYF. The full variable domain, its missing parts supplied by reference TRBV30 and TRBJ2-3, is SQTIHQWPATLVQPVGSPLSLECTVEGTSNPNLYWYRQAAGRGLQLLFYSVGIGQISSEVPQNLSASRPQDRQFILSSKKLLLSDSGFYLCAWSDGTGRNTQYFGPGTRLTVL.

This chain uses TRBV29-1 with TRBJ2-5; D possibly corresponds to TRBD2 (5 bases). Per the germline V gene, CDR1 is SQVTM and CDR2 is ANQGSEA. V lost 2 bases, J lost 5 bases, and 12 bases lay in between. There are 13 residues in the CDR3. In nucleotides, the CDR3 is TGCAGCGTTGAAACCGGGGTCGGGGAGACCCAGTACTTC. This sequence encodes CSVETGVGETQYF.